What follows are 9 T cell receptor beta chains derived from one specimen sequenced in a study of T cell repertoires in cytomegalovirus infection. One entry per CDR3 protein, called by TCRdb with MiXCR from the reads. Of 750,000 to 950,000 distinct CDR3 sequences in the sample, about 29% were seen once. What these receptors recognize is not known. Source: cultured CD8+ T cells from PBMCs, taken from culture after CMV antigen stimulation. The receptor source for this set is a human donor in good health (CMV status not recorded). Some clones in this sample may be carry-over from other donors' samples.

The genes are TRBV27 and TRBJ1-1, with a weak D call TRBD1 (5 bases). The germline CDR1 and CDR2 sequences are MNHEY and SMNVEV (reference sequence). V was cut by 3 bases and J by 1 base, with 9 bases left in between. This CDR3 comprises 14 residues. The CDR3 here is CASSLGLTNTEAFF. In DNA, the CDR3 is TGTGCCAGCAGTTTGGGACTCACGAACACTGAAGCTTTCTTT.

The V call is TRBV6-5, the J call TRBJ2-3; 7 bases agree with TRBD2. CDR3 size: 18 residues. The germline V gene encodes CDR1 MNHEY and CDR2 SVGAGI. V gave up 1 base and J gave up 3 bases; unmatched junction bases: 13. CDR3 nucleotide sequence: TGTGCCAGCAGTTACTATCCTGTCATCAGGGAGGGAACAGATACGCAGTATTTT. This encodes CASSYYPVIREGTDTQYF.

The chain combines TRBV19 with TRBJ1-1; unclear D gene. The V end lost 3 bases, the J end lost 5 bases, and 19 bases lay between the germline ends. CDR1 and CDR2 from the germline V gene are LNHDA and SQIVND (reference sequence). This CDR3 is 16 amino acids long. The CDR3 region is CASSMASVGLGTEAFF. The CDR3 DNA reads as TGTGCCAGTAGTATGGCCTCAGTGGGATTGGGTACTGAAGCTTTCTTT.

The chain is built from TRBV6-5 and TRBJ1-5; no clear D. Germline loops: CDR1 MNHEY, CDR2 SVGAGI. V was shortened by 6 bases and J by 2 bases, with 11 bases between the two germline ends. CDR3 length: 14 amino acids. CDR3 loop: CASREGLGNQPQHF. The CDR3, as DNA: TGTGCCAGCAGGGAGGGCTTGGGCAATCAGCCCCAGCATTTT.

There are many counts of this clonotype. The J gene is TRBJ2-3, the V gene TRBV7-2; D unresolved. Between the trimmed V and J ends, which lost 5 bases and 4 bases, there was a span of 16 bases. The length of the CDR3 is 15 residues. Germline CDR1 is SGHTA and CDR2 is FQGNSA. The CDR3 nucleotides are TGTGCCAGCAGCCAACCGACTGGCATCCCAGATACGCAGTATTTT. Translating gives CASSQPTGIPDTQYF.

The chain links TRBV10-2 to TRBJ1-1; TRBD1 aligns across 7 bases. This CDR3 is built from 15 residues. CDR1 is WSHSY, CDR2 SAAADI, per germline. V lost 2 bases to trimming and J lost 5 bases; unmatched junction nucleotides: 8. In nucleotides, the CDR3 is TGCGCCAGCAGTGAGAGACAGGGTTGGGGGACTGAAGCTTTCTTT. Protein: CASSERQGWGTEAFF.

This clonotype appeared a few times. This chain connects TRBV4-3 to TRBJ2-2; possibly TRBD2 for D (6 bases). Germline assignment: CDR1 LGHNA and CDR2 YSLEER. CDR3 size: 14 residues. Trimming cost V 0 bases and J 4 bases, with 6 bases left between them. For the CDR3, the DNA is TGCGCCAGCAGCCAAGATAGCGGCACCGGGGAGCTGTTTTTT. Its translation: CASSQDSGTGELFF.

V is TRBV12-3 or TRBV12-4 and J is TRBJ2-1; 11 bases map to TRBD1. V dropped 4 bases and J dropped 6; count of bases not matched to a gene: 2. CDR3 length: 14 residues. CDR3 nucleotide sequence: TGTGCCAGCAGTTGGGACAGGGGGTTCAATGAGCAGTTCTTC. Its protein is CASSWDRGFNEQFF.

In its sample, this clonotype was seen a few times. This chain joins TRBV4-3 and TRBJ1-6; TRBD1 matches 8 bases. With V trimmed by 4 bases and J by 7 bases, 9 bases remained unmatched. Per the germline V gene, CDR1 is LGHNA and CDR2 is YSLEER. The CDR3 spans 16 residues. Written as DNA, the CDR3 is TGCGCCAGCAGCCTTATACCGGGACAGGAAAATTCACCCCTCCACTTT. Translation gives CASSLIPGQENSPLHF.